Below are 30 T cell receptor beta chains sequenced from a single sample in a study of cytomegalovirus exposure and HLA in healthy donors. The PCR employed 60 Vbeta primers together with 13 Jbeta primers. Some clones are missing from TCRdb's copy, which holds only in-frame ones; the method was immunoSEQ multiplex PCR. The table shows about 200,000 clones, with more than 60% occurring only once. Sequenced input: PBMCs. These receptors were collected from a man aged 50 to 60 in good health and CMV-seronegative.

V is TRBV28 and J is TRBJ2-1; 9 bases agree with TRBD2. The CDR3 is 16 amino acids. The germline CDR1 and CDR2 sequences are MDHEN and SYDVKM. V trimming: 3 bases; J trimming: 7 bases; junction bases outside the gene matches: 10. CDR3 nucleotides: TGTGCCAGCAGTTTCCCCGGGACTAGCAAGTGGAATGAGCAGTTCTTC. The encoded protein is CASSFPGTSKWNEQFF.

V usage is TRBV9 and J usage is TRBJ2-1; 9 bases map to TRBD2. Per the germline V gene, CDR1 is SGDLS and CDR2 is YYNGEE. The length of the CDR3 is 18 residues. V lost 0 bases, J lost 4 bases, and 11 bases stayed unmatched. CDR3 sequence reads: CASSVELRGTSSYNEQFF. The CDR3 DNA follows: TGTGCCAGCAGCGTAGAATTGCGCGGGACTAGCAGTTACAATGAGCAGTTCTTC.

This clone has only a few counts. The chain uses TRBV27 and TRBJ2-7, with 9 bases identical to TRBD1. The CDR3 runs 15 residues. Germline V lookup: CDR1 MNHEY, CDR2 SMNVEV (reference sequence). V was clipped by 5 bases and J by 4 bases; unmatched bases: 9. CDR3 nucleotides: TGTGCCAGCAGTCCCGGACAGGGGAAAAAATACGAGCAGTACTTC. Its protein product is CASSPGQGKKYEQYF.

This clone came up a few times. The chain combines TRBV6-5 with TRBJ2-5, with TRBD1 as a possible D gene (6 bases). The DNA end favors TRBJ2-7, so the J call may be wrong. The CDR3 sequence is 16 residues long. Germline V gene data show CDR1 as MNHEY and CDR2 as SVGAGI. Here the CDR3 reads CASSYSVGRGSYEQYF. In DNA, the CDR3 is TGTGCCAGCAGTTACTCAGTAGGCAGGGGCTCCTACGAGCAGTACTTC.

The rearrangement links TRBV2 to TRBJ2-7, with D possibly matching TRBD2 (5 bases). Trimming pared 7 bases from V and 3 bases from J, leaving 13 bases between. CDR1 SNHLY and CDR2 FYNNEI come from the germline V gene. The CDR3 is 13 amino acids. CDR3 amino acids: CASTAGTHYEQYF. In DNA form, the CDR3 reads TGTGCCAGCACCGCGGGCACTCACTACGAGCAGTACTTC.

This clone was picked up one time. This chain connects TRBV11-2 to TRBJ2-3; D possibly corresponds to TRBD2 (5 bases). With 8 bases removed from V and 9 bases from J, the gap between germline ends came to 15 bases. The CDR3 spans 12 residues. CDR1 is SGHAT, CDR2 FQNNGV, per germline. The CDR3 protein is CASGGDVGTQYF. DNA of the CDR3: TGTGCCAGCGGAGGAGATGTTGGGACGCAGTATTTT.

The V and J genes are TRBV19 and TRBJ1-5; 9 nucleotides agree with TRBD1. V was pared by 5 bases and J by 7 bases, with 9 bases of the junction left unmatched. CDR3 length: 15 amino acids. The V gene's germline CDR1 is LNHDA and CDR2 SQIVND (reference sequence). As DNA, the CDR3 is TGTGCCAGTAGTCTCACAGGGGGCACAGGGCAGCCCCAGCATTTT. Its protein product is CASSLTGGTGQPQHF.

The chain links TRBV5-4 to TRBJ2-4, with 9 bases fitting TRBD1. In germline, CDR1 is SGHNT, CDR2 YYREEE (reference sequence). With 6 bases clipped from V and 6 bases from J, the junction kept 10 bases outside the gene matches. The CDR3 is 15 amino acids. The DNA for the CDR3 is TGTGCCAGCACCGTCCCGGGACAGGGAGGAAACATTCAGTACTTC. This sequence encodes CASTVPGQGGNIQYF. Variable domain in full (rest from reference TRBV5-4 and TRBJ2-4): ETGVTQSPTHLIKTRGQQVTLRCSSQSGHNTVSWYQQALGQGPQFIFQYYREEENGRGNFPPRFSGLQFPNYSSELNVNALELDDSALYLCASTVPGQGGNIQYFGAGTRLSVL.

CDR3 protein: CASSLGNPLGTDTQYF. CDR3 nucleotides: TGCGCCAGCAGCTTGGGGAATCCACTAGGGACAGATACGCAGTATTTT. The chain joins TRBV5-1 to TRBJ2-3, with D possibly TRBD2 on 5 matching bases. CDR1 is SGHRS, CDR2 YFSETQ, per germline. V was trimmed by 0 bases and J by 3 bases, leaving 14 bases between them. CDR3 length: 16 amino acids.

This clone was seen a single time. This chain connects TRBV10-3 to TRBJ1-2; the D is unclear. V lost 0 bases and J lost 4, with 9 bases in between. CDR1 is ENHRY, CDR2 SYGVKD, per germline. This CDR3 region has 14 residues. This CDR3 is CAISESRLIYGYTF. CDR3 sequence (DNA): TGTGCCATCAGTGAGTCGCGACTGATCTATGGCTACACCTTC.

The chain links TRBV5-6 to TRBJ2-7, with no clear D. This CDR3 contains 12 residues. Trimming pared 4 bases from V and 4 bases from J, leaving 9 bases between. Germline V gene data show CDR1 as SGHDT and CDR2 as YYEEEE. CDR3 sequence (DNA): TGTGCCAGCAGCCGAGCCGGTTACGAGCAGTACTTC. Translation: CASSRAGYEQYF.

This clone was observed a handful of times. This chain uses TRBV6-6 with TRBJ2-5, with D possibly being TRBD2 (6 bases). The CDR3 is made up of 14 amino acids. The V end lost 1 base, the J end lost 5 bases, and 11 bases lay between the germline ends. Per the germline V gene, CDR1 is MNHNY and CDR2 is SVGAGI (reference sequence). CDR3 bases: TGTGCCAGCAGTTACTACGGACGGGAGGAGACCCAGTACTTC. Its protein product is CASSYYGREETQYF.

The rearrangement uses TRBV2 and TRBJ1-2; 8 bases map to TRBD1. The junction had 8 bases not matched to a gene; V was cut back by 5 bases and J by 3 bases. Germline values: CDR1 SNHLY, CDR2 FYNNEI. CDR3 length: 15 amino acids. The chain's CDR3 is CASSFEATGDYGYTF. CDR3 nucleotides: TGTGCCAGCAGTTTTGAGGCGACAGGGGACTATGGCTACACCTTC.

The rearrangement joins TRBV11-3 to TRBJ2-1; D gene uncertain. The V gene's germline CDR1 is SGHNT and CDR2 YENEEA. The length of the CDR3 is 13 residues. With 4 bases removed from V and 4 bases from J, the gap between germline ends came to 8 bases. The DNA for the CDR3 is TGTGCCAGCAGCTCGTCGGAGTACAATGAGCAGTTCTTC. This codes for CASSSSEYNEQFF.

The V call is TRBV5-8, the J call TRBJ1-1, with 7 bases fitting TRBD1. Trimming took 5 bases from V and 7 from J; bases not matched to a gene: 8. Per germline, CDR1 SGHTS and CDR2 YDEGEE. CDR3 size: 13 residues. The CDR3 DNA is TGTGCCAGCAGATCCGGGACAGTAAATGAAGCTTTCTTT. It translates to CASRSGTVNEAFF.

In its sample, this clone was seen once. This rearrangement joins TRBV19 to TRBJ1-5; D gene uncertain. With 7 bases removed from V and 0 bases from J, the gap between germline ends came to 13 bases. The CDR3 runs 15 residues. Per germline, CDR1 LNHDA and CDR2 SQIVND (reference sequence). CDR3 residues: CASNTGVNSNQPQHF. CDR3 bases: TGTGCCAGTAACACCGGAGTCAATAGCAATCAGCCCCAGCATTTT.

The J gene is TRBJ1-1, the V gene TRBV19, with a weak D call TRBD1 (6 bases). The V gene lost 9 bases and the J gene lost 2 bases, with 19 bases spanning the gap. Per germline, CDR1 LNHDA and CDR2 SQIVND (reference sequence). The length of the CDR3 is 15 residues. The CDR3 sequence is CASIRDTAINTEAFF. The CDR3 DNA reads as TGTGCCAGCATCCGGGACACCGCGATAAACACTGAAGCTTTCTTT. Combining the CDR3 with reference TRBV19 and TRBJ1-1 gives the whole variable domain DGGITQSPKYLFRKEGQNVTLSCEQNLNHDAMYWYRQDPGQGLRLIYYSQIVNDFQKGDIAEGYSVSREKKESFPLTVTSAQKNPTAFYLCASIRDTAINTEAFFGQGTRLTVV.

The gene calls are TRBV25-1 and TRBJ2-3, with TRBD1 identical over 7 bases. From germline, CDR1 is MGHDK and CDR2 SYGVNS. CDR3 size: 14 residues. V lost 3 bases and J lost 0; bases outside the gene matches: 0. CDR3 nucleotide sequence: TGTGCCAGCAGTGACAGGGGGAGCACAGATACGCAGTATTTT. Residues: CASSDRGSTDTQYF. Full variable domain (missing parts from reference TRBV25-1 and TRBJ2-3): EADIYQTPRYLVIGTGKKITLECSQTMGHDKMYWYQQDPGMELHLIHYSYGVNSTEKGDLSSESTVSRIRTEHFPLTLESARPSHTSQYLCASSDRGSTDTQYFGPGTRLTVL.

As regards this clone: The germline gene is not matched at one end of the junction; a read error may be the cause. This rearrangement joins TRBV7-7 to TRBJ2-7; TRBD1 aligns across 9 bases. There are 14 residues in the CDR3. Per the germline V gene, CDR1 is SSHAT and CDR2 is FNYEAQ (reference sequence). The CDR3 bases are TGTGCTAGCAGCAGAGGACAGGGGAGCGACGAGCAGTACTTC. Translation gives CASSRGQGSDEQYF. Combining the CDR3 with reference TRBV7-7 and TRBJ2-7 gives the whole variable domain GAGVSQSPRYKVTKRGQDVTLRCDPISSHATLYWYQQALGQGPEFLTYFNYEAQPDKSGLPSDRFSAERPEGSISTLTIQRTEQRDSAMYRCASSRGQGSDEQYFGPGTRLTVT.

The V and J genes are TRBV19 and TRBJ2-4; tentative D call: TRBD2 (5 bases). This CDR3 spans 15 amino acids. V lost 6 bases, J lost 0 bases, and 12 bases lay in between. Germline-derived CDR1 and CDR2 are LNHDA and SQIVND (reference sequence). The CDR3: CASSTDGLAKNIQYF. As DNA, the CDR3 is TGTGCCAGTAGCACGGACGGACTAGCCAAAAACATTCAGTACTTC. Supplemented by reference TRBV19 and TRBJ2-4, the full variable domain reads DGGITQSPKYLFRKEGQNVTLSCEQNLNHDAMYWYRQDPGQGLRLIYYSQIVNDFQKGDIAEGYSVSREKKESFPLTVTSAQKNPTAFYLCASSTDGLAKNIQYFGAGTRLSVL.

The chain employs TRBV21-1 and TRBJ2-7; the D segment call TRBD2 is taken from the table without a DNA check. TRBV21-1 is designated a pseudogene. The CDR3 consists of 13 residues. This CDR3 is CASSKERENEQYF. The CDR3 bases are TGTGCCAGCAGCAAAGAGCGGGAGAACGAGCAGTACTTC.

Of note for this clone: Other DNA sequences in the sample encode the same CDR3. V is TRBV4-1 and J is TRBJ2-7, with 8 bases aligning to TRBD1. The CDR3 length is 15 residues. The germline CDR1 and CDR2 sequences are MGHRA and YSYEKL. V lost 0 bases to trimming and J lost 10 bases; unmatched junction nucleotides: 11. CDR3 sequence (DNA): TGCGCCAGCAGCCAAGATGAAGGGATAGACAGGGGCCAGTACTTC. This sequence encodes CASSQDEGIDRGQYF.

V and J are TRBV6-6 and TRBJ1-1; the D gene is possibly TRBD1 (5 bases). The CDR3 totals 14 residues. The germline V gene has CDR1 MNHNY and CDR2 SVGAGI (reference sequence). The germline V and J ends were trimmed by 7 bases and 1 base, with 13 bases remaining between them. As DNA, the CDR3 is TGTGCCAGCACTCAGGTCAGGGAGAACACTGAAGCTTTCTTT. Translated: CASTQVRENTEAFF.

This clone was counted only a few times. This sequence joins TRBV11-3 and TRBJ2-1; 11 nucleotides line up with TRBD2. The germline V gene encodes CDR1 SGHNT and CDR2 YENEEA. The CDR3 is made up of 16 amino acids. The junction had 10 bases not matched to a gene; V was cut back by 5 bases and J by 7 bases. The CDR3 loop reads CASSVRPTSGKNEQFF. The CDR3 bases are TGTGCCAGCAGCGTGCGCCCGACTAGCGGGAAGAATGAGCAGTTCTTC.

This clone was observed a few times. This rearrangement joins TRBV7-2 to TRBJ2-7, with D tentatively TRBD1 (6 bases). Trimming shortened V by 1 base and J by 3 bases, and 10 bases separated the two germline ends. This CDR3 contains 14 residues. Germline CDR1 is SGHTA and CDR2 is FQGNSA. CDR3 sequence (DNA): TGTGCCAGCAGCTTAGTAGGACAGATCTACGAGCAGTACTTC. As protein: CASSLVGQIYEQYF.

The genes are TRBV19 and TRBJ2-1, with TRBD2 as a possible D gene (5 bases). The CDR3 loop spans 15 amino acids. Trimming removed 3 bases at V and 0 bases at J, with 9 bases between. Germline values: CDR1 LNHDA, CDR2 SQIVND (reference sequence). The CDR3 region is CASSIEGSSYNEQFF. The CDR3 DNA sequence: TGTGCCAGTAGTATTGAGGGTTCCTCCTACAATGAGCAGTTCTTC.

The chain uses TRBV27 and TRBJ2-1; D may be TRBD2 (5 bases). CDR3 length: 14 amino acids. The V end lost 2 bases, the J end lost 3 bases, and 8 bases lay between the germline ends. Germline V CDR1 and CDR2: MNHEY, SMNVEV (reference sequence). The CDR3 DNA sequence: TGTGCCAGCAGTTTACTAGCTTACTACAATGAGCAGTTCTTC. It translates to CASSLLAYYNEQFF.

This sequence joins TRBV7-7 and TRBJ2-1, with 13 bases identical to TRBD2. CDR1 and CDR2 from the germline V gene are SSHAT and FNYEAQ (reference sequence). This CDR3 spans 15 amino acids. The junction had 5 bases not matched to a gene; V was cut back by 5 bases and J by 7 bases. CDR3 residues: CASSTGLAGVNEQFF. CDR3 coding DNA: TGTGCCAGCAGCACAGGACTAGCGGGAGTGAATGAGCAGTTCTTC.

This chain joins TRBV27 and TRBJ2-3, with 8 bases fitting TRBD1. CDR3 length: 15 residues. Trimming took 5 bases from V and 4 from J; bases not matched to a gene: 8. Germline V lookup: CDR1 MNHEY, CDR2 SMNVEV (reference sequence). The CDR3 nucleotides are TGTGCCAGCAGTATCGGACAGGGTGCGTCAGATACGCAGTATTTT. Translated, it gives CASSIGQGASDTQYF.

The chain joins TRBV2 to TRBJ1-4, with TRBD1 matching over 8 bases. The CDR3 length is 14 residues. The germline V gene encodes CDR1 SNHLY and CDR2 FYNNEI. Unmatched junction bases numbered 9, after V lost 8 bases and J lost 7 bases. The CDR3 DNA is TGTGCCAGCGGGTTGACAGGGGAGGGTGAAAAACTGTTTTTT. It codes for CASGLTGEGEKLFF.